Reported below is one T cell receptor beta chain. Its antigen is unknown. V gave up 5 bases and J gave up 1 base; unmatched junction bases: 3. From germline, CDR1 is MNHEY and CDR2 SMNVEV (reference sequence). The length of the CDR3 is 15 residues. It was with 60 Vbeta and 13 Jbeta primers that the PCR ran. TCRdb's table, derived via immunoSEQ multiplex PCR, lists solely in-frame clones and lacks some. The data hold approximately 170,000 clones, with less than 85% observed a single time. This sample was included in a study of cytomegalovirus exposure and HLA in healthy donors. At the level of the study: Ancestry clustering placed 70% to 90% of roughly 410 genotyped donors in the Caucasian-associated cluster.

General observations from the study: In a later analysis, donors in an Asian-associated ancestry cluster reportedly had fewer N-insertions in productive TCRs than the cohort mean. Most TCR beta V segments were productive about 90% or about 30% of the time in an earlier analysis.

Sequenced input: PBMCs. The chain employs TRBV27 and TRBJ2-1; 9 nucleotides line up with TRBD2. This TCR was recovered from a boy aged 2 to 10 in good health and CMV-seronegative. CDR3: CASSPLAGSYNEQFF. CDR3 in DNA: TGTGCCAGCAGTCCCCTAGCGGGGTCCTACAATGAGCAGTTCTTC.